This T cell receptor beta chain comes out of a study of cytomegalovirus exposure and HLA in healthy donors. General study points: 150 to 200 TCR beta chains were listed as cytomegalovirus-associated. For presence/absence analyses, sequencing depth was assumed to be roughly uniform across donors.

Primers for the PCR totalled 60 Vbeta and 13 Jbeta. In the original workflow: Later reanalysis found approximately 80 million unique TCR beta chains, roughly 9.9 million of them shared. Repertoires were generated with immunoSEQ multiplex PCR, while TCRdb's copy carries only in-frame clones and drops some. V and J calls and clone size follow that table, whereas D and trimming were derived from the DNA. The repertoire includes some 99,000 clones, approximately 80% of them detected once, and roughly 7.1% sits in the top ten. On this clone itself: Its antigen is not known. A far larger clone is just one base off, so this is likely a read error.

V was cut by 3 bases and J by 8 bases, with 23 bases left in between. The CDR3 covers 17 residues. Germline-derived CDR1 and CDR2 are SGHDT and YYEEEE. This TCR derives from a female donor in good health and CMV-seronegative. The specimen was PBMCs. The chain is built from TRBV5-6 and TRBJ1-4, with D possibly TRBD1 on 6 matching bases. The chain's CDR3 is CASSSRPLSWTDEKLFF. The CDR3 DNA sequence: TGTGCCAGCAGCTCGCGACCCTTAAGTTGGACAGACGAAAAACTGTTTTTT.